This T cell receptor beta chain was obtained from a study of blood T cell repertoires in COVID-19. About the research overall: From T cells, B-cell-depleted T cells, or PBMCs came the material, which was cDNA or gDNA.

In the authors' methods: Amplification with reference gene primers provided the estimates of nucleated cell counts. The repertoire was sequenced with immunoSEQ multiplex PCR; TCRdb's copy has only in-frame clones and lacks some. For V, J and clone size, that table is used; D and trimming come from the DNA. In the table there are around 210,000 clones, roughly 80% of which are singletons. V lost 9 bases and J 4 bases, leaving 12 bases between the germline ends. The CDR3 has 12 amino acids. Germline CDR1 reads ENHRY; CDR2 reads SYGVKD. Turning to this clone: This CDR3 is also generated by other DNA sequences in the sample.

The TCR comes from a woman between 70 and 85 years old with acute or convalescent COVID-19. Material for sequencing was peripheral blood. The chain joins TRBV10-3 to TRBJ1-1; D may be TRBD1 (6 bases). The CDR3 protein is CAIRQGSTEAFF. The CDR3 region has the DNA TGTGCCATACGGCAGGGGTCCACTGAAGCTTTCTTT.